This is a list of T cell receptor beta chains from one sample in a study of control samples from healthy donors and cancer patients. Sequencing was performed with immunoSEQ multiplex PCR; in TCRdb, only in-frame clones are kept and a portion is missing. The sample yields approximately 120,000 clones, approximately 90% seen once. The sequencing input was blood. The receptors derive from a woman between 45 and 60 years old in good health. The CDR3 runs from the conserved cysteine through the conserved F or W. Clone size, where shown, is once, few, many, or a class for clones that have expanded.

clone_size: -
v_call: TRBV19
cdr3_aa: CASSTNRDAEAFF

clone_size: -
v_call: TRBV3-1/TRBV3-2
cdr3_aa: CASRQNRENSPLHF

clone_size: -
v_call: TRBV12-3/TRBV12-4
cdr3_aa: CASSFAGLDTQYF

clone_size: once
v_call: TRBV6-1
cdr3_aa: CASSEQTGEETQYF

clone_size: -
v_call: TRBV4-3
cdr3_aa: CASSQEGIASQSYNEQFF

clone_size: -
v_call: TRBV5-1
cdr3_aa: CASSWRGPDNSPLHF

clone_size: -
v_call: TRBV7-7
cdr3_aa: CASSFSGNTIYF

clone_size: -
v_call: TRBV18
cdr3_aa: CASSPQNEQFF

clone_size: -
v_call: TRBV7-3
cdr3_aa: CASSLPTGESFTGELFF

clone_size: once
v_call: TRBV2
cdr3_aa: CASDGQGNTEAFF

clone_size: -
v_call: TRBV6-6
cdr3_aa: CASSYYSPEKLFF

clone_size: -
v_call: TRBV9
cdr3_aa: CASSVGMGPSNQPQHF

clone_size: -
v_call: TRBV7-2
cdr3_aa: CASSLEGSGGSWQYF

clone_size: -
v_call: TRBV5-6
cdr3_aa: CASSLPRSGMNTEAFF

clone_size: -
v_call: TRBV9
cdr3_aa: CASSVGGGGYEQYF

clone_size: -
v_call: TRBV9
cdr3_aa: CASSVVEGEAFF

clone_size: -
v_call: TRBV25-1
cdr3_aa: CASSDGGRGNQPQHF

clone_size: -
v_call: TRBV6-5
cdr3_aa: CASYLRGNTGELFF

clone_size: -
v_call: TRBV30
cdr3_aa: CAWTGGWGEKLFF

clone_size: few
v_call: TRBV7-6
cdr3_aa: CASSWQAVHTNYGYTF

clone_size: -
v_call: TRBV5-4
cdr3_aa: CASTLDYNEQFF

clone_size: -
v_call: TRBV5-5
cdr3_aa: CASSSLDRGRNIQYF

clone_size: -
v_call: TRBV29-1
cdr3_aa: CSVTPGTGPDTQYF

clone_size: -
v_call: TRBV11-3
cdr3_aa: CASSFRGDRENGYTF

clone_size: -
v_call: TRBV18
cdr3_aa: CASSPFTGSDEQYF

clone_size: -
v_call: TRBV5-6
cdr3_aa: CASSVGLPPQETQYF

clone_size: -
v_call: TRBV4-1
cdr3_aa: CASSRVDIRTGELFF

clone_size: -
v_call: TRBV19
cdr3_aa: CASMRAALSSDTEAFF

clone_size: -
v_call: TRBV5-4
cdr3_aa: CASSLDPSGRYNEQFF

clone_size: -
v_call: TRBV19
cdr3_aa: CASSPQGAGTQYF

clone_size: few
v_call: TRBV6-6
cdr3_aa: CASSLSNFNQPQHF

clone_size: -
v_call: TRBV18
cdr3_aa: CASSPTSGGYTGELFF

clone_size: -
v_call: TRBV3-1/TRBV3-2
cdr3_aa: CASSLGGSTDTQYF

clone_size: -
v_call: TRBV5-1
cdr3_aa: CASSSTGTVNTEAFF

clone_size: -
v_call: TRBV6-1
cdr3_aa: CASSESRVRSYNEQFF

clone_size: -
v_call: TRBV6-4
cdr3_aa: CASSEAGGRTDTQYF

clone_size: -
v_call: TRBV18
cdr3_aa: CASSPDITDTQYF

clone_size: -
v_call: TRBV5-1
cdr3_aa: CASSLGTGVRTDTQYF

clone_size: -
v_call: TRBV20-1
cdr3_aa: CSASRGNGPNQPQHF

clone_size: -
v_call: TRBV23-1
cdr3_aa: CASSQGPLNTGELFF

clone_size: -
v_call: TRBV30
cdr3_aa: CAWSAPGTTFLETQYF

clone_size: -
v_call: TRBV4-1
cdr3_aa: CASSQAVRATNEKLFF

clone_size: -
v_call: TRBV19
cdr3_aa: CASSIRRFNEKLFF

clone_size: few
v_call: TRBV7-8
cdr3_aa: CASSLREGGNTIYF

clone_size: -
v_call: TRBV5-6
cdr3_aa: CASSQSVRGTYYNEQFF

clone_size: -
v_call: TRBV18
cdr3_aa: CASPTGGPTDTQYF

clone_size: -
v_call: TRBV5-1
cdr3_aa: CASSLGLRDRGANEQYF

clone_size: -
v_call: TRBV5-5
cdr3_aa: CASSPILTEAFF

clone_size: once
v_call: TRBV12-3/TRBV12-4
cdr3_aa: CASTPSPDTQYF

clone_size: -
v_call: TRBV24-1
cdr3_aa: CATSGIAGNQPQHF

clone_size: -
v_call: TRBV6-5
cdr3_aa: CASSYYAGRTDTQYF

clone_size: -
v_call: TRBV29-1
cdr3_aa: CSVDSLLLRGYTF

clone_size: -
v_call: TRBV6-6
cdr3_aa: CASSYFPGLNTEAFF

clone_size: -
v_call: TRBV19
cdr3_aa: CASRPFPGITEAFF

clone_size: few
v_call: TRBV5-1
cdr3_aa: CASSLTLGGVNTEAFF